This paragraph reports one T cell receptor beta chain. Its antigen is undetermined. Clones were read by immunoSEQ multiplex PCR, and TCRdb kept only the in-frame ones, dropping some. In the table there are around 120,000 clones, over 75% of which are singletons. This entry is derived from a study of T cell responses to AZD1222 COVID-19 vaccine. Turning to the study itself: Whether given at about 4 or about 12 weeks, second doses were pooled. The study, taken as a whole, reports: Spike as a whole was targeted by vaccine-associated CD4 TCRs, dominant at 160-218 and 743-854. Increases in Spike-specific TCR breadth and depth were seen after two AZD1222 doses. Epitopes outside B.1.351 and B.1.1.7 mutated regions reportedly drew nearly half of spike TCRs.

Germline-derived CDR1 and CDR2 are MDHEN and SYDVKM. The CDR3 has 14 amino acids. The V end lost 3 bases, the J end lost 4 bases, and 7 bases lay between the germline ends. The rearrangement joins TRBV28 to TRBJ1-6; D is unresolved. The sequencing used peripheral blood, collected on day 0 of AZD1222 vaccination. This clonotype was obtained from an adult in good health. This CDR3 reads CASSFRLYNSPLHF. The CDR3 DNA reads TGTGCCAGCAGTTTCCGCCTTTATAATTCACCCCTCCACTTT.